Sequencing of this T cell receptor (beta chain) was carried out in a study of human T cells and chemical hapten exposure. Study-level findings and limits: Unchanged with DPC sensitization were TCRs above 1 in 1000 frequency.

Unique molecular identifiers were attached to individual cDNA molecules within the library. In the authors' workflow: Counts of TCRs in each sample centred on a median of around 99,000 and extended from approximately 20,000 to 700,000. TCRdb re-derived calls from the RACE reads in MiXCR, one entry per CDR3 protein. It is TCRdb's table, rather than the study itself, that gives the V and J calls and clone size. Seen here are under 45,000 distinct CDR3 sequences, roughly 5% observed once, and the top ten hold 9.5% to 15%. A remark on this clonotype: No antigen is known for it.

The CDR3 spans 13 residues. Germline V gives CDR1 MNHEY, CDR2 SMNVEV (reference sequence). Trimming shortened V by 6 bases and J by 4 bases, and 12 bases separated the two germline ends. Time point given: healthy volunteer bleed at 6 weeks. Unfractionated whole blood was the source of the extracted total RNA. Sequences were obtained from whole blood. The J gene is TRBJ1-1, the V gene TRBV27; D remains unclear. The TCR was taken from a human donor in good health. Some clones in this sample may be carry-over from other donors' samples. CDR3: CASRQFESTEAFF. CDR3 coding DNA: TGTGCCAGCAGACAGTTTGAAAGCACTGAAGCTTTCTTT.